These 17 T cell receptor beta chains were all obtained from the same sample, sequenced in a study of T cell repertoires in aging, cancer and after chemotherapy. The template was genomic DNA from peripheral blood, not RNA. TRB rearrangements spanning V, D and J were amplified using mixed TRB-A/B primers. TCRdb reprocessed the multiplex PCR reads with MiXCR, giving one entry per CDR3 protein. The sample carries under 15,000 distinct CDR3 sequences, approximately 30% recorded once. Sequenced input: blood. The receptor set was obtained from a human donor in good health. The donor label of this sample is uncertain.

The CDR3 region is CASSDSGGTDTQYF. CDR3 bases: TGTGCCAGCAGTGACTCAGGGGGCACAGATACGCAGTATTTT. The chain has TRBV6-4 and TRBJ2-3; maybe TRBD1 (5 bases). Trimming took off 0 bases at V and 1 base at J, with 5 bases between the two ends. Looked up from germline, CDR1 is MRHNA and CDR2 is SNTAGT. The CDR3 length is 14 residues.

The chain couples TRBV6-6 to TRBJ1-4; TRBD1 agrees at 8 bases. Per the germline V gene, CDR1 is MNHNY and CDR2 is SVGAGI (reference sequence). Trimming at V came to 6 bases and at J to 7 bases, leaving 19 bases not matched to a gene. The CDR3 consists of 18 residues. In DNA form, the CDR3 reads TGTGCCAGCAGGCCCCCAGGACAGGGTCGATCGGGAGTTGAAAAACTGTTTTTT. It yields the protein CASRPPGQGRSGVEKLFF.

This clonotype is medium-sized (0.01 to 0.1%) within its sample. The CDR3 here is CASSSGGQLGTGELFF. DNA of the CDR3: TGTGCCAGCAGCTCAGGGGGACAGCTAGGGACCGGGGAGCTGTTTTTT. The chain couples TRBV5-4 to TRBJ2-2; 7 nucleotides line up with TRBD1. The CDR3 runs to 16 residues. CDR1 and CDR2 (germline): SGHNT, YYREEE (reference sequence). The V segment lost 3 bases and the J segment 5 bases; nucleotides outside the gene matches: 10.

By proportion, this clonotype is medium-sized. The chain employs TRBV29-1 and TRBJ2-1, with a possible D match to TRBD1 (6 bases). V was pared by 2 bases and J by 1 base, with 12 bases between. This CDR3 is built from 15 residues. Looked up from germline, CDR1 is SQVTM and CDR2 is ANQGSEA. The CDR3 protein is CSVELRGPSYNEQFF. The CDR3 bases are TGCAGCGTTGAACTCAGGGGACCATCCTACAATGAGCAGTTCTTC.

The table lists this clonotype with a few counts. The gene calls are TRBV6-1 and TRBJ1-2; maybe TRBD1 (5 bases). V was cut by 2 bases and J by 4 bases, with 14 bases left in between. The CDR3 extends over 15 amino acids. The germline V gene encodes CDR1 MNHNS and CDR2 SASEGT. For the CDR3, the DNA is TGTGCCAGCAGTGAAAACCCCGACAGAGTCTATGGCTACACCTTC. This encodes CASSENPDRVYGYTF.

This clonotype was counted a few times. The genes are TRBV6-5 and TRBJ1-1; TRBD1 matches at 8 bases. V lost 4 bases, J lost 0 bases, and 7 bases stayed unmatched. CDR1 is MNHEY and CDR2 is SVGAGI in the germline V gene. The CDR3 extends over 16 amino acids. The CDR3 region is CASSFGQGRLNTEAFF. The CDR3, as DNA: TGTGCCAGCAGTTTCGGACAGGGAAGGTTGAACACTGAAGCTTTCTTT.

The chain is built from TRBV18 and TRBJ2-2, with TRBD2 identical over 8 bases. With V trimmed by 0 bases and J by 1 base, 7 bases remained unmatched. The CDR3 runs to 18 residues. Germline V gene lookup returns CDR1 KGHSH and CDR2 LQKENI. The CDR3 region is CASSPPISGAGNTGELFF. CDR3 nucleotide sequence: TGTGCCAGCTCACCACCGATTAGCGGGGCCGGGAACACCGGGGAGCTGTTTTTT.

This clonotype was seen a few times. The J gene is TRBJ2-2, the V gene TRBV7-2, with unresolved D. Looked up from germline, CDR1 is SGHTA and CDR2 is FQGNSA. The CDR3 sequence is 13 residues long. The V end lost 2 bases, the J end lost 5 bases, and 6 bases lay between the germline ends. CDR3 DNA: TGTGCCAGCAGCTTATCCGGGACCGGGGAGCTGTTTTTT. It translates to CASSLSGTGELFF.

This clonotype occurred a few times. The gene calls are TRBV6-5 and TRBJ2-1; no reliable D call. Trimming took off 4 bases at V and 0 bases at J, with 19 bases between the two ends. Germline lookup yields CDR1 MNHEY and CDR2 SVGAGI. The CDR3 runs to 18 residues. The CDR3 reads CASSLTDPILSSYNEQFF. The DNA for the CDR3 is TGTGCCAGCAGTTTAACGGACCCTATCCTGAGCTCCTACAATGAGCAGTTCTTC.

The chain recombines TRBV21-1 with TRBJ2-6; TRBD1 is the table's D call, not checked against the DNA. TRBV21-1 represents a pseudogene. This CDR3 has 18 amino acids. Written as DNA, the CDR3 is TGTGCCAGCAGCAATGACAGGGGGCGAGTATGTGGGGCCAACGTCCTGACTTTC. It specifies CASSNDRGRVCGANVLTF.

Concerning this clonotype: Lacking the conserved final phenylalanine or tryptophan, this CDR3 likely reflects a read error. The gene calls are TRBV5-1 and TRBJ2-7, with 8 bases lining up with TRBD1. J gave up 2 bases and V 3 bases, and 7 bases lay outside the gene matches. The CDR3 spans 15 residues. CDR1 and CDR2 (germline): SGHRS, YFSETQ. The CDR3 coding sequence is TGCGCCAGCAGCTGGGGGGACAGGTCGGCCTACGAGCAGTACTTA. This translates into CASSWGDRSAYEQYL.

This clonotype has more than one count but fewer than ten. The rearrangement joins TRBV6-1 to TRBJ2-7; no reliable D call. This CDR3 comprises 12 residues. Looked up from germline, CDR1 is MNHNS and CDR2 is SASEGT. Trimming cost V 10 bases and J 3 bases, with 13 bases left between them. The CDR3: CATFDRVYEQYF. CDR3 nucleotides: TGTGCCACCTTTGACCGGGTCTACGAGCAGTACTTC.

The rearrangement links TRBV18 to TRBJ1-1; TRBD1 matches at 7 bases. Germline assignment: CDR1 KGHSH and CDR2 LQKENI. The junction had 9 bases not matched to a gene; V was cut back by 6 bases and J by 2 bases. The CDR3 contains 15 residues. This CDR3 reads CASSRQGSLNTEAFF. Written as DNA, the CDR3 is TGTGCCAGCTCCCGACAGGGCTCCCTTAACACTGAAGCTTTCTTT. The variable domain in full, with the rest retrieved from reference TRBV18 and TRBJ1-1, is NAGVMQNPRHLVRRRGQEARLRCSPMKGHSHVYWYRQLPEEGLKFMVYLQKENIIDESGMPKERFSAEFPKEGPSILRIQQVVRGDSAAYFCASSRQGSLNTEAFFGQGTRLTVV.

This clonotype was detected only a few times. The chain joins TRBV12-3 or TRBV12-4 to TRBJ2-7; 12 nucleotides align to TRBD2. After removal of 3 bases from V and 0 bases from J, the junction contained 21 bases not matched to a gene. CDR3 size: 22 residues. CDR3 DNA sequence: TGTGCCAGCAGTTTCCTGGGACAGACCGGGACTAGCGGGCCTCTAAGCTCCTACGAGCAGTACTTC. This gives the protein CASSFLGQTGTSGPLSSYEQYF.

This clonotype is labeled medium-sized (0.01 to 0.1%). The chain's CDR3 is CAWRTGLGPDTQYF. The DNA for the CDR3 is TGTGCCTGGAGGACAGGGTTGGGGCCGGATACGCAGTATTTT. This chain connects TRBV30 to TRBJ2-3; TRBD1 aligns across 7 bases. V was pared by 3 bases and J by 6 bases, with 9 bases of the junction left unmatched. Germline V gives CDR1 GTSNPN, CDR2 SVGIG (reference sequence). The CDR3 loop spans 14 amino acids.

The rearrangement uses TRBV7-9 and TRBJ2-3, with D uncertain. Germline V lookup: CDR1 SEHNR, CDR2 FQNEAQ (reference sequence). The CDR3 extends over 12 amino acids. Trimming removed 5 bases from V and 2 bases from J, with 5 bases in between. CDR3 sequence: CASSTNTDTQYF. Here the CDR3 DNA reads TGTGCCAGCAGCACGAACACAGATACGCAGTATTTT.

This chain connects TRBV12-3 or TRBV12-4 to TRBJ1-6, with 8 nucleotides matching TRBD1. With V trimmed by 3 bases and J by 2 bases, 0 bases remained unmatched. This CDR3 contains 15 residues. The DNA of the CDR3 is TGTGCCAGCAGTTTGGACAGGGCCTATAATTCACCCCTCCACTTT. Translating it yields CASSLDRAYNSPLHF.